The 31 T cell receptor beta chains presented below share a single source sample, sequenced in a study of molecular identifiers for immune sequencing clone quantification. Via MiXCR, TCRdb re-called the PCR reads, giving one row per CDR3 protein. The sample records about 500,000 distinct CDR3 sequences, 25% being singletons. The sequencing sample was made of naive CD8+ T cells from blood, with Jurkat cell RNA spiked in. The subset denotes: FACS-sorted CD8+CD4-CCR7+CD45RA+ naive T cells. These receptors came from a human donor in good health. Some libraries in this study had Jurkat cell RNA spiked in.

In its sample, this clonotype was seen a few times. The gene calls are TRBV7-6 and TRBJ2-1, with D perhaps matching TRBD1 or TRBD2 (5 bases each). V lost 3 bases to trimming and J lost 7 bases, with 13 bases between them. CDR3 length: 14 amino acids. Germline values: CDR1 SGHVS, CDR2 FNYEAQ. CDR3 bases: TGTGCCAGCAGCTTGGGGACGGGAATTAATGAGCAGTTCTTC. As protein: CASSLGTGINEQFF.

This clonotype was recorded many times. The chain uses TRBV20-1 and TRBJ2-5, with 9 bases aligning to TRBD2. The CDR3 has 14 amino acids. The V segment lost 4 bases and the J segment 1 base; nucleotides outside the gene matches: 4. The germline V gene encodes CDR1 DFQATT and CDR2 SNEGSKA (reference sequence). The CDR3 protein is CSATELAGQETQYF. Here the CDR3 DNA reads TGCAGTGCTACGGAACTAGCGGGCCAAGAGACCCAGTACTTC.

In regard to this clonotype: The conserved phenylalanine or tryptophan normally closing the CDR3 is absent here, so this likely arose from a read error. The chain recombines TRBV4-3 with TRBJ2-2; D might be TRBD1 (5 bases). V lost 0 bases and J 6 bases, leaving 20 bases between the germline ends. The CDR3 covers 18 residues. Germline CDR1 LGHNA, CDR2 YSLEER. As DNA, the CDR3 is TGCGCCAGCAGCCAAGATCAAGGTGCAGGGTTGTTTCCCGGGGAGCTGTTTTCT. Amino acids: CASSQDQGAGLFPGELFS.

Comments on this clonotype: A clone one base away is much larger, so this may be a read error. The chain couples TRBV13 to TRBJ2-3; D is unresolved. This CDR3 spans 13 amino acids. Per germline, CDR1 PRHDT and CDR2 FYEKMQ (reference sequence). CDR3 nucleotides: TGTGCCAACAGCTTAGTGCAGTCAGATACGCAGTATTTT. Its translation: CANSLVQSDTQYF.

In its sample, this clonotype was seen a few times. V and J are TRBV6-2 or TRBV6-3 and TRBJ1-1; no clear D gene. The V end was cut by 2 bases, the J end by 0 bases, with 10 bases between. Germline V gene sequence: CDR1 MNHEY, CDR2 SVGEGT. CDR3 length: 15 residues. The CDR3 loop is CASSYVGRMNTEAFF. The CDR3 DNA is TGTGCCAGCAGTTACGTCGGCAGAATGAACACTGAAGCTTTCTTT.

This clonotype is a singleton in its sample. Given a much more abundant clone one base away, this may be a read error. No conserved phenylalanine or tryptophan ends this CDR3, so it is likely a read error. This chain joins TRBV20-1 and TRBJ1-1; 8 positions agree with TRBD1. CDR1 is DFQATT and CDR2 is SNEGSKA in the germline V gene (reference sequence). The J segment lost 5 bases and the V segment lost 2 bases, leaving 1 base of the junction unmatched. CDR3 length: 12 residues. CDR3 in amino acids: CSARQGATEAFS. DNA for the CDR3: TGCAGTGCTAGACAGGGGGCAACTGAAGCTTTCTCT.

Ten or more counts support this clonotype. V is TRBV7-8 and J is TRBJ2-3, with 10 nucleotides matching TRBD2. The CDR3 is 20 residues long. V lost 0 bases to trimming and J lost 1 base; unmatched junction nucleotides: 13. Germline-derived CDR1 and CDR2 are SGHVS and FQNEAQ. The CDR3 spells CASSLALSSGGADGTDTQYF. The DNA for the CDR3 is TGTGCCAGCAGCTTAGCGTTGTCGAGCGGGGGGGCTGATGGCACAGATACGCAGTATTTT.

This chain joins TRBV7-3 and TRBJ2-1; 8 nucleotides align to TRBD1. The CDR3 sequence is 13 residues long. The germline V gene encodes CDR1 SGHTA and CDR2 FQGTGA. The J segment lost 12 bases and the V segment lost 5 bases, leaving 9 bases of the junction unmatched. Here the CDR3 reads CASSADPGQGQFF. The DNA of the CDR3 is TGTGCCAGCAGCGCCGATCCCGGACAGGGGCAGTTCTTC.

In this sample, this clonotype turned up a few times. The chain recombines TRBV18 with TRBJ2-3; D is unclear. This CDR3 has 13 amino acids. V lost 2 bases and J 2 bases, leaving 5 bases between the germline ends. Germline values: CDR1 KGHSH, CDR2 LQKENI. CDR3 amino acids: CASSPYATDTQYF. The CDR3 nucleotides read TGTGCCAGCTCACCATACGCCACAGATACGCAGTATTTT. The variable domain in full, with the rest retrieved from reference TRBV18 and TRBJ2-3, is NAGVMQNPRHLVRRRGQEARLRCSPMKGHSHVYWYRQLPEEGLKFMVYLQKENIIDESGMPKERFSAEFPKEGPSILRIQQVVRGDSAAYFCASSPYATDTQYFGPGTRLTVL.

This chain uses TRBV7-2 with TRBJ2-5; TRBD2 is a possible D gene (5 bases). Trimming took off 5 bases at V and 9 bases at J, with 19 bases between the two ends. This CDR3 contains 14 residues. Germline values: CDR1 SGHTA, CDR2 FQGNSA. CDR3 sequence: CASSGSGAAEPQYF. CDR3 nucleotides: TGTGCCAGCAGCGGATCTGGAGCGGCGGAGCCCCAGTACTTC.

The V gene is TRBV5-5, the J gene TRBJ2-1; weak D call: TRBD1 (6 bases). Germline V lookup: CDR1 SGHKS, CDR2 YYEKEE (reference sequence). Trimming removed 0 bases from V and 0 bases from J, with 10 bases in between. The length of the CDR3 is 16 residues. This CDR3 is CASSLVVDSSYNEQFF. CDR3 nucleotides: TGTGCCAGCAGCTTGGTTGTGGACAGCTCCTACAATGAGCAGTTCTTC.

The rearrangement uses TRBV7-9 and TRBJ2-7; 7 nucleotides match TRBD2. This CDR3 region has 18 residues. Germline values: CDR1 SEHNR, CDR2 FQNEAQ (reference sequence). Trimming cost V 5 bases and J 2 bases; bases outside gene matches: 18. The DNA for the CDR3 is TGTGCCAGCAGCCCCAGCGGGAACCCCGCCTCACACGCCTACGAGCAGTACTTC. Translating gives CASSPSGNPASHAYEQYF.

The gene calls are TRBV4-3 and TRBJ2-1; D ambiguous. Germline V gene data show CDR1 as LGHNA and CDR2 as YSLEER. Trimming shortened V by 0 bases and J by 2 bases, and 8 bases separated the two germline ends. There are 15 residues in the CDR3. DNA for the CDR3: TGCGCCAGCAGCCAAGACAGAAGTACCTACAATGAGCAGTTCTTC. It yields the protein CASSQDRSTYNEQFF.

This clonotype showed up just a few times. The chain carries TRBV5-4 and TRBJ2-7; TRBD1 matches at 10 bases. This CDR3 has 12 amino acids. The V gene's germline CDR1 is SGHNT and CDR2 YYREEE (reference sequence). V lost 4 bases to trimming and J lost 7 bases; unmatched junction nucleotides: 2. The CDR3 DNA is TGTGCCAGCAGCGAGGGACAGGGGGAGCAGTACTTC. This translates into CASSEGQGEQYF. The full variable domain, completed using reference TRBV5-4 and TRBJ2-7, is ETGVTQSPTHLIKTRGQQVTLRCSSQSGHNTVSWYQQALGQGPQFIFQYYREEENGRGNFPPRFSGLQFPNYSSELNVNALELDDSALYLCASSEGQGEQYFGPGTRLTVT.

This clonotype was seen ten or more times. This CDR3 is CASSPGLAGAYGGELFF. DNA of the CDR3: TGCGCCAGCAGCCCGGGACTAGCGGGAGCATATGGCGGGGAGCTGTTTTTT. The V gene is TRBV5-1, the J gene TRBJ2-2; TRBD2 matches at 14 bases. Germline V CDR1 and CDR2: SGHRS, YFSETQ. The CDR3 contains 17 residues. The ends lost 4 bases at V and 7 bases at J; junction bases unmatched: 9.

For this clonotype: A much larger clone sits a single nucleotide away, making a read error possible. The gene calls are TRBV9 and TRBJ1-3; D is perhaps TRBD1 (5 bases). Germline CDR1 SGDLS, CDR2 YYNGEE. CDR3 length equals 15 residues. DNA of the CDR3: TGTGCCAGCAGCGTAGCCGGGACTTCTGGAAGCACCATATATTTT. The encoded protein is CASSVAGTSGSTIYF.

This chain connects TRBV6-5 to TRBJ2-3, with 10 bases matching TRBD2. The V gene end was trimmed by 5 bases and the J gene end by 2 bases; junction bases not matched to a gene: 10. This CDR3 has 17 residues. Germline CDR1 MNHEY, CDR2 SVGAGI. CDR3 sequence: CASSPLSGRKNTDTQYF. The DNA for the CDR3 is TGTGCCAGCAGTCCCCTTAGCGGGAGGAAGAACACAGATACGCAGTATTTT.

This clonotype came up a few times. This chain joins TRBV13 and TRBJ2-7; D ambiguous. The CDR3 sequence is 12 residues long. The V end lost 3 bases, the J end lost 4 bases, and 7 bases lay between the germline ends. Germline CDR1 is PRHDT and CDR2 is FYEKMQ (reference sequence). Here the CDR3 reads CASSFGEYEQYF. CDR3 DNA sequence: TGTGCCAGCAGCTTCGGAGAGTACGAGCAGTACTTC.

At least ten counts were recorded for this clonotype. The rearrangement links TRBV6-5 to TRBJ2-1; 14 nucleotides agree with TRBD2. Per the germline V gene, CDR1 is MNHEY and CDR2 is SVGAGI. With 0 bases clipped from V and 8 bases from J, the junction kept 3 bases outside the gene matches. The CDR3 contains 16 residues. This CDR3 is CASSYSRLAGGHEQFF. CDR3 sequence (DNA): TGTGCCAGCAGTTACTCTAGACTAGCGGGAGGGCATGAGCAGTTCTTC.

This clonotype was picked up many times. V usage is TRBV9 and J usage is TRBJ2-2; D is undetermined. Germline values: CDR1 SGDLS, CDR2 YYNGEE. V was cut by 0 bases and J by 3 bases, with 9 bases left in between. The CDR3 extends over 15 amino acids. In DNA form, the CDR3 reads TGTGCCAGCAGCGTAGCTTACTCCTACACCGGGGAGCTGTTTTTT. Amino acid sequence: CASSVAYSYTGELFF.

The chain combines TRBV7-8 with TRBJ2-7; 8 nucleotides match TRBD1. CDR1 and CDR2 (germline): SGHVS, FQNEAQ. V was pared by 1 base and J by 0 bases, with 2 bases of the junction left unmatched. This CDR3 has 15 amino acids. CDR3 in DNA: TGTGCCAGCAGCTTAGGGGGACAGGCCTCCTACGAGCAGTACTTC. This codes for CASSLGGQASYEQYF.

This chain links TRBV11-2 with TRBJ2-3; no clear D. Trimming pared 4 bases from V and 5 bases from J, leaving 4 bases between. Germline V gives CDR1 SGHAT, CDR2 FQNNGV. The CDR3 runs to 11 residues. The CDR3 reads CASSSLDTQYF. CDR3 nucleotides: TGTGCCAGCAGCTCCCTAGATACGCAGTATTTT.

The table lists this clonotype with a few counts. Relative to the germline gene, one junction end is altered; a read error may explain this. The rearrangement links TRBV6-1 to TRBJ2-3; TRBD2 agrees at 9 bases. This CDR3 spans 14 amino acids. Germline loops: CDR1 MNHNS, CDR2 SASEGT. In DNA form, the CDR3 reads TGTGCCTGCAGGGTAGCGGGGGGCACAGATACGCAGTATTTT. It translates to CACRVAGGTDTQYF.

This clonotype was detected ten times or more. This chain joins TRBV6-5 and TRBJ1-1; TRBD1 matches 8 bases. Trimming cost V 2 bases and J 11 bases; bases outside gene matches: 7. The CDR3 runs 13 residues. The germline gives CDR1 MNHEY, CDR2 SVGAGI. The CDR3 sequence is CASSYEQGVEAFF. The CDR3 coding sequence is TGTGCCAGCAGTTACGAACAGGGGGTAGAGGCTTTCTTT.

With regard to this clonotype: No DNA is shown, since the ends of the CDR3 on it are uncertain; the CDR3 is the one TCRdb lists. V usage is TRBV12-5 and J usage is TRBJ1-1; the table's D call, TRBD1, has no DNA check behind it. Germline loops: CDR1 LGHNT, CDR2 FRNRAP. The CDR3 is 11 amino acids long, termini counted. CDR3 residues: CASGWGTGASF.

This rearrangement joins TRBV30 to TRBJ2-1, with TRBD2 matching over 8 bases. CDR3 length equals 13 residues. Germline CDR1 GTSNPN, CDR2 SVGIG (reference sequence). The V and J ends lost 3 bases and 7 bases, in that order; junction bases with no gene match: 5. The CDR3 DNA sequence: TGTGCCTGGAGGTACGCGGGGGGAAATGAGCAGTTCTTC. This translates into CAWRYAGGNEQFF.

This clonotype was seen a handful of times. V and J are TRBV6-2 or TRBV6-3 and TRBJ2-2; 7 bases map to TRBD1. Germline loops: CDR1 MNHEY, CDR2 SVGEGT. This CDR3 has 20 amino acids. The trim removed 6 bases at V and 2 bases at J, leaving 21 bases unmatched. This CDR3 is CASSPVLGQALQANTGELFF. CDR3 nucleotide sequence: TGTGCCAGCAGCCCTGTTCTCGGACAGGCGTTACAAGCCAACACCGGGGAGCTGTTTTTT.

A few counts support this clonotype. This chain links TRBV20-1 with TRBJ2-2; TRBD1 agrees at 10 bases. J was trimmed by 6 bases and V by 6 bases; bases with no gene match: 13. CDR3 length: 16 residues. Germline CDR1 and CDR2: DFQATT and SNEGSKA (reference sequence). In nucleotides, the CDR3 is TGCAGTGCCCCTGCTCGGGACAGGGGTATCTCCGGGGAGCTGTTTTTT. It yields the protein CSAPARDRGISGELFF.

As for this clonotype: Given a much more abundant clone one base away, this may be a read error. The genes are TRBV29-1 and TRBJ2-1, with 9 bases fitting TRBD1. J gave up 12 bases and V 3 bases, and 9 bases lay outside the gene matches. CDR1 and CDR2 (germline): SQVTM, ANQGSEA. This CDR3 is 13 amino acids long. CDR3 in amino acids: CSVDDRGAVGQFF. The CDR3 DNA follows: TGCAGCGTTGACGACAGGGGGGCGGTTGGGCAGTTCTTC.

The rearrangement uses TRBV9 and TRBJ2-1; TRBD2 agrees at 9 bases. Germline CDR1 reads SGDLS; CDR2 reads YYNGEE. CDR3 length: 15 residues. V dropped 4 bases and J dropped 4; count of bases not matched to a gene: 6. The DNA of the CDR3 is TGTGCCAGCAGCCCCGCTAGCGGGGATTACAATGAGCAGTTCTTC. Its protein is CASSPASGDYNEQFF.

The sample holds one count of this clonotype. The chain employs TRBV7-2 and TRBJ1-3; D perhaps matches TRBD1 (6 bases). V was trimmed by 3 bases and J by 6 bases, leaving 21 bases between them. Germline lookup yields CDR1 SGHTA and CDR2 FQGNSA. This CDR3 is built from 17 residues. The CDR3, as DNA: TGTGCCAGCAGCTTTGTCTTGGGGGGCGCATTCGAAAACACCATATATTTT. Protein: CASSFVLGGAFENTIYF.